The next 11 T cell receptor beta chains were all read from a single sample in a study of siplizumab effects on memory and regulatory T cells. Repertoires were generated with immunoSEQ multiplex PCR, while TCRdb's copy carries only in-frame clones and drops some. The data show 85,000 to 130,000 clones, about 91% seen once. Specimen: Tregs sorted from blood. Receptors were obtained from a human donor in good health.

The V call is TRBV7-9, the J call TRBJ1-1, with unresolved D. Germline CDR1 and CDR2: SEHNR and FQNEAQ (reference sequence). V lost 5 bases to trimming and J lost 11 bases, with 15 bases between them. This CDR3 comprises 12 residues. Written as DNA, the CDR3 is TGTGCCAGCAGCCCACAAGTAGTCATGGCTTTCTTT. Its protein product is CASSPQVVMAFF.

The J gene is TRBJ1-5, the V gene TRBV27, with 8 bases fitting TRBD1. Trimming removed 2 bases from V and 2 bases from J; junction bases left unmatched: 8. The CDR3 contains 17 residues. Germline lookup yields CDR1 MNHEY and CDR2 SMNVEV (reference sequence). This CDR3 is CASSLISGGAGNQPQHF. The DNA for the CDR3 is TGTGCCAGCAGTTTAATCTCAGGGGGCGCGGGCAATCAGCCCCAGCATTTT.

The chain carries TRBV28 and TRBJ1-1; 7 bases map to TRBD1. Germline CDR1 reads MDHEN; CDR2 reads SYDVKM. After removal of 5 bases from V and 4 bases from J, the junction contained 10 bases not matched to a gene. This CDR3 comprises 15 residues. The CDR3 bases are TGTGCCAGCAGTCCGACAGGGTCCCAATCCACTGAAGCTTTCTTT. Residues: CASSPTGSQSTEAFF.

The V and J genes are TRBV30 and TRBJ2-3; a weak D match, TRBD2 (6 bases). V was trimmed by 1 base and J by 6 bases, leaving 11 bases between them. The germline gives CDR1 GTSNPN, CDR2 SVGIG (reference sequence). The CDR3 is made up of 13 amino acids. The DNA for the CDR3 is TGTGCCTGGAGTGATGGGGGGAAGGATACGCAGTATTTT. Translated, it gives CAWSDGGKDTQYF.

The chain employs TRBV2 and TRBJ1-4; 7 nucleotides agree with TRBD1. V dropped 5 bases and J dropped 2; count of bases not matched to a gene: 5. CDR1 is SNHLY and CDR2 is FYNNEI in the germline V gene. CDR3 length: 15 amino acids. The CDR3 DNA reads TGTGCCAGCAGTCGACGGGACAGTACTAATGAAAAACTGTTTTTT. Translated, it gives CASSRRDSTNEKLFF.

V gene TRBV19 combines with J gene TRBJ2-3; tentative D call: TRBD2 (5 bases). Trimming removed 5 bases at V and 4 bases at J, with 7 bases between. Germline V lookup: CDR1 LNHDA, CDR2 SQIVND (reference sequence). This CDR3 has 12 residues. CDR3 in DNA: TGTGCCAGTAGTCTAGCCCCAGATACGCAGTATTTT. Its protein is CASSLAPDTQYF. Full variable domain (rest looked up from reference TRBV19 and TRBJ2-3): DGGITQSPKYLFRKEGQNVTLSCEQNLNHDAMYWYRQDPGQGLRLIYYSQIVNDFQKGDIAEGYSVSREKKESFPLTVTSAQKNPTAFYLCASSLAPDTQYFGPGTRLTVL.

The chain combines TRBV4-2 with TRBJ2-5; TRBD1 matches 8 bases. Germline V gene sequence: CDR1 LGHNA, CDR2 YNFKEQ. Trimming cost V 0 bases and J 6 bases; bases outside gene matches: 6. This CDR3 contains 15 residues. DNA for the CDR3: TGTGCCAGCAGCCAAGATAGACAGGGGTGGAAGACCCAGTACTTC. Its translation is CASSQDRQGWKTQYF.

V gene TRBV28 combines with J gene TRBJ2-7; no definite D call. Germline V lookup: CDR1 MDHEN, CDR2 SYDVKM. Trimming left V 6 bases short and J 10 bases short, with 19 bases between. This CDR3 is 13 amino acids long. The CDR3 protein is CASSPRGVLIQYF. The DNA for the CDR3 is TGTGCCAGCAGCCCTCGTGGGGTTTTGATTCAGTACTTC.

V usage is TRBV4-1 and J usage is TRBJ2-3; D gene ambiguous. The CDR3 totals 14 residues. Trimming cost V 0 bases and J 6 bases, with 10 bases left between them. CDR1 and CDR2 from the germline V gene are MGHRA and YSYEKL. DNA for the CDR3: TGCGCCAGCAGCCAAGATATAGCTGCCGATACGCAGTATTTT. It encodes CASSQDIAADTQYF.

CDR3 protein: CAWSAGRDTIYF. CDR3 bases: TGTGCCTGGAGTGCTGGAAGAGACACCATATATTTT. The chain joins TRBV30 to TRBJ1-3; D is undetermined. V lost 1 base and J 8 bases, leaving 9 bases between the germline ends. Germline V CDR1 and CDR2: GTSNPN, SVGIG (reference sequence). This CDR3 comprises 12 residues.

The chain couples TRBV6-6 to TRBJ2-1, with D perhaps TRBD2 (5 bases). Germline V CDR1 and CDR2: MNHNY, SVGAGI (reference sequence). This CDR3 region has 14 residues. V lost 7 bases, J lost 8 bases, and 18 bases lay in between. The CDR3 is CASMPPGRRDEQFF. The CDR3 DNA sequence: TGTGCCAGCATGCCACCCGGGCGGCGGGATGAGCAGTTCTTC.